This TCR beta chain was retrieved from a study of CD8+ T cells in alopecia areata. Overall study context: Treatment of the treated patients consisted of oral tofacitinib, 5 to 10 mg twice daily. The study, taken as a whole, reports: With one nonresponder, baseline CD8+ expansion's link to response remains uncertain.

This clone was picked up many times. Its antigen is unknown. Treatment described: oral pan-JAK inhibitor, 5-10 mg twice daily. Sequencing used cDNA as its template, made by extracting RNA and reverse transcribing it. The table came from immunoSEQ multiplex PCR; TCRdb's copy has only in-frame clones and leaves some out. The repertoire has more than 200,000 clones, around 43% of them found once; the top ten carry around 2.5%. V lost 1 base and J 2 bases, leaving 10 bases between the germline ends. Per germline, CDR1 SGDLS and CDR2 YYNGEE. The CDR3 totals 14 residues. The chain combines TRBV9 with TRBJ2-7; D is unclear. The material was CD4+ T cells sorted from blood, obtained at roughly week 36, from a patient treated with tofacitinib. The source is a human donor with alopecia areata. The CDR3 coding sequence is TGTGCCAGCAGCGTAACCGACACCGCCTACGAGCAGTACTTC. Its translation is CASSVTDTAYEQYF.